Listed below are T cell receptor beta chains from one sample, sequenced in a study of PD-1 blockade in classical Hodgkin lymphoma. Measured with immunoSEQ multiplex PCR; TCRdb has only the in-frame clones, and not every one. The sample has about 100,000 clones, around 89% seen once; the top ten hold 6.5% to 7.5%. Sequenced here: peripheral blood mononuclear cells (PBMCs), sampled before the second cycle of nivolumab. These receptors all come from a human donor with classical Hodgkin lymphoma. Both conserved end residues are part of each CDR3. D genes are given only for firm matches. Some rows mark clone size as missing; the rest say once, few, many or name a class of expanded clone.

J gene	D gene	V gene	clone size	CDR3 protein	CDR3 DNA
TRBJ2-3	TRBD2	TRBV19	-	CASSNPRQAGDGDTQYF	TGTGCCAGTAGTAACCCTAGGCAGGCGGGGGATGGAGATACGCAGTATTTT
TRBJ1-2	-	TRBV5-6	-	CASSLLGRNYGYTF	TGTGCCAGCAGCTTGTTAGGGCGGAACTATGGCTACACCTTC
TRBJ2-6	TRBD1	TRBV5-5	-	CASSLGWDRAYEGANVLTF	TGTGCCAGCAGCTTGGGGTGGGACAGGGCCTACGAAGGGGCCAACGTCCTGACTTTC
TRBJ2-7	TRBD1	TRBV4-2	-	CASSQDVTGAYEQYF	TGTGCCAGCAGCCAAGACGTGACAGGGGCCTACGAGCAGTACTTC
TRBJ2-2	-	TRBV7-3	once	CASSPRGAMNTGELFF	TGTGCCAGCAGCCCCCGGGGGGCAATGAACACCGGGGAGCTGTTTTTT
TRBJ2-3	TRBD2	TRBV7-2	-	CASSLALTSGGAGGTQYF	TGTGCCAGCAGCTTAGCGCTAACCAGCGGGGGGGCGGGTGGTACGCAGTATTTT
TRBJ1-1	TRBD1	TRBV6-6	-	CASKWGQGKTEAFF	TGTGCCAGCAAATGGGGACAGGGAAAGACTGAAGCTTTCTTT
TRBJ1-1	-	TRBV7-9	-	CASSLEGSGRFGQAFF	TGTGCCAGCAGCTTAGAAGGTAGTGGGCGCTTCGGGCAAGCTTTCTTT
TRBJ1-5	-	TRBV5-6	-	CASSSPNQPQHF	TGTGCCAGCAGCTCGCCCAATCAGCCCCAGCATTTT
TRBJ1-1	-	TRBV7-9	-	CASSLWDTTEAFF	TGTGCCAGCAGCTTGTGGGACACCACTGAAGCTTTCTTT
TRBJ1-2	TRBD1	TRBV7-2	-	CASSLGGGSGYTF	TGTGCCAGCAGCTTAGGAGGGGGCAGTGGCTACACCTTC
TRBJ1-5	-	TRBV27	-	CASSLSWGNGPQHF	TGTGCCAGCAGTTTATCGTGGGGCAACGGACCCCAGCATTTT
TRBJ2-7	-	TRBV4-2	-	CASAPNRGVEQYF	TGTGCCAGCGCCCCTAATCGAGGGGTCGAGCAGTACTTC
TRBJ2-3	-	TRBV18	-	CASSPRSDSSTDTQYF	TGTGCCAGCTCACCAAGGTCTGATAGTAGCACAGATACGCAGTATTTT
TRBJ1-2	-	TRBV7-9	-	CASSLVGQGARGHTF	-
TRBJ2-5	-	TRBV6-5	-	CASSSRVGGRETQYF	TGTGCCAGCAGTTCAAGAGTCGGGGGGCGGGAGACCCAGTACTTC
TRBJ2-4	-	TRBV4-3	-	CASSHTSVGPSKLAKNIQYF	TGCGCCAGCAGCCATACTTCAGTGGGCCCCAGTAAACTAGCCAAAAACATTCAGTACTTC
TRBJ2-7	TRBD1	TRBV29-1	-	CSVEGLYFTGGSEQYF	TGCAGCGTTGAGGGCCTTTATTTTACAGGGGGGAGCGAGCAGTACTTC
TRBJ1-1	TRBD1	TRBV10-3	-	CAISGQGNTEAFF	TGTGCCATCAGTGGACAGGGAAACACTGAAGCTTTCTTT
TRBJ1-1	-	TRBV4-3	-	CASSQDSRARGEAFF	TGCGCCAGCAGCCAAGATTCTAGGGCAAGAGGTGAAGCTTTCTTT
TRBJ2-7	-	TRBV20-1	-	CSAYRDYEQYF	TGCAGTGCTTACAGGGACTACGAGCAGTACTTC
TRBJ1-2	-	TRBV5-6	once	CASSLFGPRRGYTF	TGTGCCAGCAGCTTGTTTGGCCCTCGGAGGGGCTACACCTTC
TRBJ2-7	TRBD2	TRBV6-5	-	CASSFGPGGDYEQYF	TGTGCCAGCAGTTTCGGCCCCGGGGGGGACTACGAGCAGTACTTC
TRBJ1-6	-	TRBV19	-	CATPPGTGNSPLHF	TGTGCCACCCCCCCCGGGACGGGGAATTCACCCCTCCACTTT
TRBJ2-7	TRBD1	TRBV10-2	-	CASSAGGSYEQYF	TGCGCCAGCAGTGCAGGGGGCTCCTACGAGCAGTACTTC
TRBJ2-1	TRBD2	TRBV5-1	-	CASSLPAGGYNEQFF	TGCGCCAGCAGCTTGCCAGCGGGGGGCTACAATGAGCAGTTCTTC
TRBJ1-5	-	TRBV4-3	-	CASSQETGSNQPQHF	TGCGCCAGCAGCCAAGAAACAGGGAGCAATCAGCCCCAGCATTTT
TRBJ2-3	-	TRBV15	few	CATSRLASGASTDTQYF	TGTGCCACCAGCAGGTTAGCCTCCGGGGCTAGCACAGATACGCAGTATTTT
TRBJ2-7	-	TRBV29-1	once	CSVGIRRGLSYEQYF	TGCAGCGTGGGGATCCGGCGGGGCCTCTCCTACGAGCAGTACTTC
TRBJ2-3	-	TRBV7-2	-	CASSLPGSTDTQYF	TGTGCCAGCAGCTTGCCAGGGTCAACAGATACGCAGTATTTT
TRBJ2-7	-	TRBV6-5	-	CASSWGFRYEQYF	TGTGCCAGCAGTTGGGGCTTCCGCTACGAGCAGTACTTC
TRBJ1-6	-	TRBV27	-	CASSLQGDNSPLHF	TGCGCCAGCAGTCTCCAGGGTGATAATTCACCCCTCCACTTT
TRBJ2-1	-	TRBV29-1	-	CSVDMGNEQFF	TGCAGCGTTGACATGGGGAATGAGCAGTTCTTC
TRBJ1-1	-	TRBV6-1	-	CASSDLRGGPPPTEAFF	TGTGCCAGCAGTGATCTCAGAGGGGGTCCACCCCCAACTGAAGCTTTCTTT
TRBJ2-7	-	TRBV11-2	-	CASSFGSNYEQYF	TGTGCCAGCAGCTTCGGTAGCAACTACGAGCAGTACTTC
TRBJ2-7	TRBD2	TRBV9	-	CASSPVLAGYYEQYF	TGTGCCAGCAGCCCGGTACTAGCGGGATATTACGAGCAGTACTTC
TRBJ2-1	-	TRBV27	-	CASTVTGLDEQFF	TGTGCCAGCACGGTGACGGGCCTCGATGAGCAGTTCTTC